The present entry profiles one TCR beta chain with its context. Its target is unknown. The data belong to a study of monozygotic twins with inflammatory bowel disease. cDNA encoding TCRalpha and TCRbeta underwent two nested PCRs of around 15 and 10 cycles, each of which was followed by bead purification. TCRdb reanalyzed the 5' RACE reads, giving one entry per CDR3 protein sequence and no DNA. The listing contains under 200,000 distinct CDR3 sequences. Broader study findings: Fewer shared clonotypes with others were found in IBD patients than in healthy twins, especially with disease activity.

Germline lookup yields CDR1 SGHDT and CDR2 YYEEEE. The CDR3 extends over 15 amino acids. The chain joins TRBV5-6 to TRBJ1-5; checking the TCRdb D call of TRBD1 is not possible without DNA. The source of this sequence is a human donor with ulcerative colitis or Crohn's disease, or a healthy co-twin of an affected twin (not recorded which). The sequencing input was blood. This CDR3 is CASSLNTGGDQPQHF.